Sequencing of this T cell receptor (beta chain) was carried out in a study of response to subunit inactivated influenza vaccine. MiXCR, run by TCRdb on the RT-PCR reads, gives a single entry per CDR3 protein. The sample consists of around 150,000 distinct CDR3 sequences, about a tenth of them appearing once. The CDR3 has 16 residues. Looked up from germline, CDR1 is MRHNA and CDR2 is SNTAGT. To note about this clonotype: A junction end diverges from the germline sequence, so it may reflect a read error.

The chain recombines TRBV6-4 with TRBJ2-3; 13 bases match TRBD2. The sequence was collected from a man aged 50 to 59 who received an inactivated influenza vaccine. Material: non-naive T cells sorted from PBMCs, obtained roughly 45 days after vaccination. The CDR3, as DNA: TGTGCCAGCAGTCGCGGACTAGCGGGAGTGGGAGATACACAGTATTTT. Translation gives CASSRGLAGVGDTQYF.